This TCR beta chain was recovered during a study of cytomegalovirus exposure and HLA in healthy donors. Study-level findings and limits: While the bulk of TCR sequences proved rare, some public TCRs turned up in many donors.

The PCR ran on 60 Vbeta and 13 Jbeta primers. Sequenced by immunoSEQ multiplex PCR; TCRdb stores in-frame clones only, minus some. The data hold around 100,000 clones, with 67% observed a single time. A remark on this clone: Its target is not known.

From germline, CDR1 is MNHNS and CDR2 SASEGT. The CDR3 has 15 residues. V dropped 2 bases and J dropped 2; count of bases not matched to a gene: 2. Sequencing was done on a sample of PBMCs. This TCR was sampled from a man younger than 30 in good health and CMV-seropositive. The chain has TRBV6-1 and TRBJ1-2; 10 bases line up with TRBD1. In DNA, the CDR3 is TGTGCCAGCAGTGAAAGACAGGGGGCGAACTATGGCTACACCTTC. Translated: CASSERQGANYGYTF.